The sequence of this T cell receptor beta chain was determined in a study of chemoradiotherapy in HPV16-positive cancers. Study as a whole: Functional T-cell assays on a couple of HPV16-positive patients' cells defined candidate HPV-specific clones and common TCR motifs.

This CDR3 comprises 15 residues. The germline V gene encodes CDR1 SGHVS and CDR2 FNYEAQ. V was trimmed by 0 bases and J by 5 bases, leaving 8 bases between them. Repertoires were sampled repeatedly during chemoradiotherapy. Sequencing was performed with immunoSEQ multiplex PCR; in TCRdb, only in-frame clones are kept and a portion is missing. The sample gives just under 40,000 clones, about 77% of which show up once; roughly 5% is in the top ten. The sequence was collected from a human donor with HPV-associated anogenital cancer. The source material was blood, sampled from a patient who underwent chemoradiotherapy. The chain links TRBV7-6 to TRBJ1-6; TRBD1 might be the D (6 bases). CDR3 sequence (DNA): TGTGCCAGCAGCTTAGCAGGACAGAATAATTCACCCCTCCACTTT. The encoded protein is CASSLAGQNNSPLHF.